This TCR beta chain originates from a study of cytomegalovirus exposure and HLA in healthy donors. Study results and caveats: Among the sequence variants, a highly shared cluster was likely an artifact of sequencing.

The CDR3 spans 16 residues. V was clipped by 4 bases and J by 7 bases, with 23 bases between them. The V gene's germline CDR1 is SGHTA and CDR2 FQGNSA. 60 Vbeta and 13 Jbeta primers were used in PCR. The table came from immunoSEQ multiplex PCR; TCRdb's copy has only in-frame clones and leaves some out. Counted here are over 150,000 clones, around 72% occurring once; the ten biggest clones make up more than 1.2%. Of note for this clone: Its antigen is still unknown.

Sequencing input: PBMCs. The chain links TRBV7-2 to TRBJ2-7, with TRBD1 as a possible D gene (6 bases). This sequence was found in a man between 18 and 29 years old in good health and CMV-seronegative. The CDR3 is CASSWARDTLGDEQYF. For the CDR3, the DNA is TGTGCCAGCAGCTGGGCCCGGGACACCCTGGGGGATGAGCAGTACTTC.